This T cell receptor beta chain was captured by sequencing in a study of prognosis after radiotherapy for stage I lung cancer. Study as a whole: Patients with non-small cell lung cancer were all judged medically inoperable.

At least ten counts were recorded for this clonotype. Its antigen is not known. Overall study findings and caveats: Lower post-radiation Shannon entropy was seen in patients who went on to develop distant metastases. Counts of unique TCR clones fell following stereotactic body radiation therapy, median 10,088 versus 6,861.

It was by two-round multiplex PCR that TCR beta CDR3 was amplified from genomic DNA. First-round PCR used primers specific to each TRBV and TRBJ gene. TCRdb analysed the multiplex PCR reads with MiXCR anew, one entry per CDR3 protein. Among 45,000 to 60,000 distinct CDR3 sequences listed, about 32% were seen once. Node negativity on CT and PET/CT was present in all patients, alongside an absence of prior chemotherapy, radiotherapy or other malignancies. The CDR3 contains 13 residues. V gave up 3 bases and J gave up 1 base; unmatched junction bases: 1. Germline V lookup: CDR1 SGDLS, CDR2 YYNGEE. The chain couples TRBV9 to TRBJ2-7; 7 bases are a match to TRBD2. The TCR was taken from a donor of 50 years or more with non-small cell lung cancer. The source was PBMCs, collected before or after stereotactic body radiation therapy (not recorded which). CDR3 in amino acids: CASSAGGSYEQYF. The CDR3 DNA reads as TGTGCCAGCAGCGCGGGGGGTTCCTACGAGCAGTACTTC. Based on the CDR3 plus reference TRBV9 and TRBJ2-7, the full variable domain is DSGVTQTPKHLITATGQRVTLRCSPRSGDLSVYWYQQSLDQGLQFLIQYYNGEERAKGNILERFSAQQFPDLHSELNLSSLELGDSALYFCASSAGGSYEQYFGPGTRLTVT.